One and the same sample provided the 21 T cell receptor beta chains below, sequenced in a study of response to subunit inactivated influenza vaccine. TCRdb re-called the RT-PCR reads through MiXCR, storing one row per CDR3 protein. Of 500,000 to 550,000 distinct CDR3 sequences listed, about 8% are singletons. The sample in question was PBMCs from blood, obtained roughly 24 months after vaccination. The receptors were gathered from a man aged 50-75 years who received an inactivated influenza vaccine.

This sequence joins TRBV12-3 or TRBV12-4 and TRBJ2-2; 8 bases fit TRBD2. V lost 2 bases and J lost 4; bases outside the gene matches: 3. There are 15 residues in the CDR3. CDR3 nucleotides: TGTGCCAGCAGTTTAAACGGGAGGGGCACCGGGGAGCTGTTTTTT. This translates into CASSLNGRGTGELFF.

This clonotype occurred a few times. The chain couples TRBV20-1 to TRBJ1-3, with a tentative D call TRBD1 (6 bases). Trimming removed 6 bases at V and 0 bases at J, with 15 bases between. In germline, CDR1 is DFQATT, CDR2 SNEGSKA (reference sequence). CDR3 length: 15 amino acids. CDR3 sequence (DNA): TGCAGTGCCCTTGACAGGCCCAACTCTGGAAACACCATATATTTT. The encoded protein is CSALDRPNSGNTIYF.

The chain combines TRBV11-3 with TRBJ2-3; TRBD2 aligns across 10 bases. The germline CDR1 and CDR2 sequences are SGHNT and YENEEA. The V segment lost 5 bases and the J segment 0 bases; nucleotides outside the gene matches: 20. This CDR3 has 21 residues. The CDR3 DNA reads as TGTGCCAGCAGCATACGAAGGACTAGCGGAGTCCCGACCGCCAGCACAGATACGCAGTATTTT. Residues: CASSIRRTSGVPTASTDTQYF.

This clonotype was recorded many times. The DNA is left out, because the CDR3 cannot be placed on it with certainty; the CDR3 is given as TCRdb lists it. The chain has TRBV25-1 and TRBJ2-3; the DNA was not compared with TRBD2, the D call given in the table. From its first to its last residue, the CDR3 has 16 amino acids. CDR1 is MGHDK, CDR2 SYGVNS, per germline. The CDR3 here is CASSDSGRAQSANPYF.

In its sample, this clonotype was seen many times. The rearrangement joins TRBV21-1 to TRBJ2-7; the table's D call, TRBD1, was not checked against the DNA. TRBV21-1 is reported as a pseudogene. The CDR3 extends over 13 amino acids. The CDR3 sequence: CATRDRGPYEQYF. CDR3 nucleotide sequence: TGTGCCACCAGGGACAGGGGTCCCTACGAGCAGTACTTC.

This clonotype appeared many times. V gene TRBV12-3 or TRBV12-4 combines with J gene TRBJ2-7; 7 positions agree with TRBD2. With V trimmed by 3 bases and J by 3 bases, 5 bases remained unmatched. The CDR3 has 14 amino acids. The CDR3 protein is CASSLGLQFYEQYF. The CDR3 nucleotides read TGTGCCAGCAGTTTGGGACTACAATTCTACGAGCAGTACTTC.

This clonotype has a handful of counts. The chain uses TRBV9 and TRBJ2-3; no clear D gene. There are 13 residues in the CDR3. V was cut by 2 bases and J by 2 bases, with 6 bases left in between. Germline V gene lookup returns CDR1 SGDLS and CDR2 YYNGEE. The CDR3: CASSVHLTDTQYF. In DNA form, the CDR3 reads TGTGCCAGCAGCGTTCACCTCACAGATACGCAGTATTTT.

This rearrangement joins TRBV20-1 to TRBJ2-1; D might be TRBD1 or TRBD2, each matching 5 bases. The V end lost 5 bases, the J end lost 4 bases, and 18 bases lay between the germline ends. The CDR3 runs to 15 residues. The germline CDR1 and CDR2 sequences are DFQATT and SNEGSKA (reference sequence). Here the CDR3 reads CSAPTPGPSYNEQFF. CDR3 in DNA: TGCAGTGCTCCTACACCGGGACCGTCGTACAATGAGCAGTTCTTC.

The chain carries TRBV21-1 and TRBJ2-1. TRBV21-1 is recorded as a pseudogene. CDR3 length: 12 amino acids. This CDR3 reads CASSKVYNEQFF. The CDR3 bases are TGTGCCAGCAGCAAAGTATACAATGAGCAGTTCTTC.

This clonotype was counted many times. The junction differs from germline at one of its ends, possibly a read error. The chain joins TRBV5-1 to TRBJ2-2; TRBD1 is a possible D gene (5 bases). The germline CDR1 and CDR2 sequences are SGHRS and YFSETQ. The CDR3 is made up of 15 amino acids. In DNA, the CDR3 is TGTGCCAGCAGCTTAGGGGCAGGGCCCACCGGGGAGCTGTTTTTT. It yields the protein CASSLGAGPTGELFF.

CDR3 coding DNA: TGTGCCTCCACGACCGGGAGCTACGAGCAGTACTTC. Its protein product is CASTTGSYEQYF. The chain has TRBV2 and TRBJ2-7, with D possibly being TRBD2 (6 bases). Germline assignment: CDR1 SNHLY and CDR2 FYNNEI. Trimming shortened V by 11 bases and J by 3 bases, and 14 bases separated the two germline ends. This CDR3 is built from 12 residues.

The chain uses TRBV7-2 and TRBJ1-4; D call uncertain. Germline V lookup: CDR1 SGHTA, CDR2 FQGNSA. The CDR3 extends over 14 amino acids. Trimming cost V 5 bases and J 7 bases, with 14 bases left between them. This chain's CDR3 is CASSRTRFAEKLFF. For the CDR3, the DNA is TGTGCCAGCAGCCGTACCCGGTTTGCTGAAAAACTGTTTTTT.

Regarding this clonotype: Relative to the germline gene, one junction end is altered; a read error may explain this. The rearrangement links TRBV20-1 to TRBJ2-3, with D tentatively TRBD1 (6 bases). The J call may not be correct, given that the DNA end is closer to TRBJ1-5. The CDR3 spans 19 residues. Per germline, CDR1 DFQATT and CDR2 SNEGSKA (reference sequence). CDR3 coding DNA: TGCAGGGCTAGAGATCCGGGCGCGGGGGGGCGATGGGGCACAGATACGCAGCATTTT. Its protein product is CRARDPGAGGRWGTDTQHF.

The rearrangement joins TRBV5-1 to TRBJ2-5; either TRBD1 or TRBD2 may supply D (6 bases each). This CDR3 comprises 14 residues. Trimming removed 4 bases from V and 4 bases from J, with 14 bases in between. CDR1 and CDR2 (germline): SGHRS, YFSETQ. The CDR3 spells CASSQEGGRETQYF. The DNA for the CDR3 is TGCGCCAGCAGCCAGGAGGGGGGCAGAGAGACCCAGTACTTC.

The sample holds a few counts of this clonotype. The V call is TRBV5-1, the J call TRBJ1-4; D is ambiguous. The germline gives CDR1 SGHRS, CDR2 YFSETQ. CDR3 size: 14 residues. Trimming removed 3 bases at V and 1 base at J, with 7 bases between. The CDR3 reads CASSSRRTNEKLFF. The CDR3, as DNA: TGCGCCAGCAGCTCCAGAAGAACTAATGAAAAACTGTTTTTT.

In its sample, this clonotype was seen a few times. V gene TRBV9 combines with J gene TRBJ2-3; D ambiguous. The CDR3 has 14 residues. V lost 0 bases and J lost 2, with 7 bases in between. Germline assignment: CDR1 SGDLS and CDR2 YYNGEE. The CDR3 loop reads CASSVGGNTDTQYF. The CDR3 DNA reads TGTGCCAGCAGCGTAGGAGGAAACACAGATACGCAGTATTTT.

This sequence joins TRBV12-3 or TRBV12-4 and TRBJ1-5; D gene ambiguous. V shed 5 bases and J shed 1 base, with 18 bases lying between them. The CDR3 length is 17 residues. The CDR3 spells CASSIVGAYGSNQPQHF. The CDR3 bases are TGTGCCAGCAGTATTGTAGGCGCCTACGGAAGCAATCAGCCCCAGCATTTT.

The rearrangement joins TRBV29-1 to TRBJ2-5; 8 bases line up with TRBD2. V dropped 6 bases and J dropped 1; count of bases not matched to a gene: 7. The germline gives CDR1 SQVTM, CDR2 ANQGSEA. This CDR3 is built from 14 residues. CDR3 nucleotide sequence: TGCAGCGTGAGGGGGAGCGGGGGCCAAGAGACCCAGTACTTC. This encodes CSVRGSGGQETQYF.

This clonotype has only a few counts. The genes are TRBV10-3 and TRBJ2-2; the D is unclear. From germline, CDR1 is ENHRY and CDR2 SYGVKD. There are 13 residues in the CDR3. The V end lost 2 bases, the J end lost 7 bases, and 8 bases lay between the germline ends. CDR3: CAISEIPGGELFF. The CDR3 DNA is TGTGCCATCAGTGAGATCCCTGGCGGGGAGCTGTTTTTT.

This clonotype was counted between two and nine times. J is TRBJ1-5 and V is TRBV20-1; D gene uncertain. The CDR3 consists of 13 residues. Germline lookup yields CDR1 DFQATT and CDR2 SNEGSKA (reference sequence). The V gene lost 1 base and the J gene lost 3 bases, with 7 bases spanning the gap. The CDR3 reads CSARGAANQPQHF. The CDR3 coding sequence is TGCAGTGCTAGAGGGGCCGCCAATCAGCCCCAGCATTTT.

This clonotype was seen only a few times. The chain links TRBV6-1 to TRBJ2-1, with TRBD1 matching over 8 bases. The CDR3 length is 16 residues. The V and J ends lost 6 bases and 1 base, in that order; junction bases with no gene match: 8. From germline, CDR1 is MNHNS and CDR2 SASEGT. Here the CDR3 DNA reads TGTGCCAGCAGGATCCGTCGGGACAGGTCCTACAATGAGCAGTTCTTC. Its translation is CASRIRRDRSYNEQFF.